The entry below gives a single TCR beta chain sequence along with its context. Only one count was recorded for this clone. The target of this receptor is not known. Base-call qualities are not available, and no considerably larger clone is one nucleotide away. The sample is drawn from a study of OX40 agonist ivuxolimab in advanced cancers. About the study as a whole: Ivuxolimab was an agonistic, fully human IgG2 monoclonal antibody directed against OX40 (CD134), a costimulatory receptor. A male proportion of 82.7% and a mean age of around 60 years, ranging from 23 to 79, were recorded for the dose-escalation cohort. Intravenous ivuxolimab was administered to patients every 2 weeks at six dose levels: 0.01, 0.1, 0.3, 1.5, 3 and 10 mg/kg. Peripheral TCRbeta sequencing was intended to test whether TCR sequence diversity was altered and clonal T-cell expansion was caused by ivuxolimab. The paper reports the monotherapy dose-escalation portion (N ≈ 50 patients) of the phase I ivuxolimab trial. Patients were allowed to have had prior anti-PD-1, anti-PD-L1 or anti-CTLA-4 therapy, and around two fifths of the dose-escalation patients had been treated with checkpoint inhibitors. Three dose-escalation patients achieved partial responses, one with hepatocellular carcinoma and two with cutaneous melanoma. Of the approximately 50 patients in dose escalation, approximately 20 had hepatocellular carcinoma, around 15 had melanoma, 9 had renal cell carcinoma and 9 had head and neck cancer.

CDR1 is given as SGHTA and CDR2 as FQGNSA, both from the germline V gene. Trimming at the junction amounts to 4 bases on V and 13 bases on J, and the germline ends lie 14 bases apart. The CDR3 spans 12 residues, from the cysteine through the phenylalanine. Kept here is only the CDR3 DNA, which spans 36 bases and is read in frame from base 1. Beyond this particular receptor, the publication reports: In the 0.1-3.0 mg/kg groups, partial responders had among the lowest normalized peripheral clonal expansion, particularly in CD8+ T cells. On average, CD8+ T cells showed more expanded clones than CD4+ T cells after ivuxolimab. At doses of 0.1 to 3.0 mg/kg, clonal expansion of both CD4+ and CD8+ blood T cells was observed from baseline to week 6. Antigen specificity was not determined for the clonally expanded peripheral T cells. Low levels of normalized T-cell clonal expansion were also shown by some nonresponding patients.

For sequencing of the TCRbeta CDR3 region, genomic DNA was extracted from the sorted cells. The immunoSEQ Assay was used for sequencing of TCRbeta CDR3 regions. Drawn from immuneACCESS, this table holds only the in-frame rearrangements with V and J called that TCRdb kept. Clones are partly lost; checked studies trace under half to an unresolved V gene and leave the rest unexplained. The sample table lists more than 55,000 clones, 65% to 90% of them with a count of one. The ten largest clones capture less than 4.5% of the sample. The trial excluded patients who had a history of autoimmune disease or were on systemic immunosuppression. Peripheral blood for TCR sequencing was drawn from every dose cohort at baseline, at cycle 4 day 1 and at cycle 7 day 1. The samples were drawn from a first-in-human, open-label, multicenter phase I dose-escalation trial of ivuxolimab. The trial enrolled adults with locally advanced or metastatic head and neck squamous cell, hepatocellular, melanoma or renal cell carcinoma. Before TCR sequencing, CD4+ T cells and CD8+ T cells from peripheral blood were sorted into separate populations.

This clonotype was sampled from an adult with an advanced solid tumor such as melanoma, head and neck, liver or kidney cancer. This receptor chain uses TRBV7-2 and TRBJ2-1; TRBD2 is possibly the D segment (5 matching bases). The sequenced sample was CD4+ or CD8+ T cells sorted from blood, obtained in a trial of the OX40 agonist ivuxolimab. The nucleotides are TGTGCCAGCAGCTGGGAGCGTTTGAGACAGTTCTTC. The encoded protein is CASSWERLRQFF.